The subject of this entry is one T cell receptor beta chain. Its antigen is still unknown. TCRdb re-called the reads through MiXCR, storing one row per CDR3 protein. This sample carries fewer than 250,000 distinct CDR3 sequences, 9% to 15% of them seen once, and the ten largest clones take 1.5% to 2%. This entry belongs to a study of T cell repertoires in cytomegalovirus infection. About the research overall: Public TCR beta signatures were indicative of both CMV infection and a matching HLA type.

Whole-study results and caveats: The study identified carriers of CMV plus the relevant HLA from cumulative public TCR beta family frequency.

CDR3 length equals 16 residues. V was trimmed by 6 bases and J by 6 bases, leaving 26 bases between them. Germline-derived CDR1 and CDR2 are SQVTM and ANQGSEA. This TCR was sampled from a human donor in good health (CMV status not recorded). Some clones in this sample may be carry-over from other donors' samples. Sequencing input: PBMCs. The chain combines TRBV29-1 with TRBJ1-1; the D gene is possibly TRBD1 (6 bases). Written as DNA, the CDR3 is TGCAGCGTACAACCCCACAGGGCAGGATGGGGCTCTGAAGCTTTCTTT. Translation: CSVQPHRAGWGSEAFF.